The 15 T cell receptor beta chains given below trace back to one sample, sequenced in a study of T cells after yellow fever vaccination (dated by TCRdb to about 2019). Library preparation employed 5' RACE. The sequencer listed for this sample is Illumina NovaSeq 6000. Using fastp trimming at Q25 and MiXCR clonotype assembly, TCRdb reanalyzed the public sequencing data and kept in-frame beta chains. Identical CDR3 proteins give one entry, which carries the most common genes and DNA. For this sample the table gives 200,000 to 300,000 distinct CDR3 sequences, of which about 3.5% were detected only once. The ten most abundant clones make up over 15% of the sample. This sample's treatment or condition label indicates: live attenuated yellow fever vaccine strain. The specimen was PBMCs, collected 15 days after the yellow fever booster vaccination. The receptors here all came from a young man who received the YFV17D yellow fever vaccine.

This clonotype was recorded at least ten times. The V call is TRBV20-1, the J call TRBJ2-1; the D gene is possibly TRBD2 (7 bases). Deletions cut 0 bases from V and 0 bases from J, with 12 bases between. Germline V gene lookup returns CDR1 DFQATT and CDR2 SNEGSKA (reference sequence). This CDR3 is 16 amino acids long. The DNA for the CDR3 is TGCAGTGCTAGAGATGGGGGGGGCCACTCCTACAATGAGCAGTTCTTC. Translated, it gives CSARDGGGHSYNEQFF.

This clonotype was seen many times. The V call is TRBV6-2 or TRBV6-3, the J call TRBJ2-7, with a tentative D call TRBD2 (5 bases). The germline V and J ends were trimmed by 0 bases and 3 bases, with 9 bases remaining between them. Germline assignment: CDR1 MNHEY and CDR2 SVGEGT. This CDR3 has 14 residues. DNA of the CDR3: TGTGCCAGCAGTTACTCGAGCCGGGACTACGAGCAGTACGTC. This sequence encodes CASSYSSRDYEQYV.

This clonotype has at least ten counts. The chain carries TRBV5-1 and TRBJ2-3; D possibly matches TRBD1 or TRBD2 (5 bases each). Looked up from germline, CDR1 is SGHRS and CDR2 is YFSETQ. This CDR3 comprises 13 residues. The V gene lost 0 bases and the J gene lost 6 bases, with 8 bases spanning the gap. The CDR3 protein is CASSLGDLDTQYF. The CDR3 bases are TGCGCCAGCAGCTTGGGGGACCTGGATACGCAGTATTTT.

In its sample, this clonotype was seen many times. The chain links TRBV7-2 to TRBJ2-5; either TRBD1 or TRBD2 may supply D (5 bases each). Trimming took 4 bases from V and 1 from J, leaving 10 bases between them. The CDR3 is made up of 14 amino acids. Germline lookup yields CDR1 SGHTA and CDR2 FQGNSA. CDR3 DNA: TGTGCCAGCAGCTCCGGGACGATCCAAGAGACCCAGTACTTC. It is translated as CASSSGTIQETQYF.

This clonotype was observed many times. The chain joins TRBV7-9 to TRBJ1-4; maybe TRBD1 (5 bases). From germline, CDR1 is SEHNR and CDR2 FQNEAQ (reference sequence). This CDR3 comprises 13 residues. V was cut by 7 bases and J by 3 bases, with 9 bases left in between. The CDR3 reads CASTRGANEKLFF. The DNA of the CDR3 is TGTGCCAGCACCCGAGGGGCTAATGAAAAACTGTTTTTT.

This clonotype has ten or more counts. The chain links TRBV20-1 to TRBJ2-1; the D is unclear. V lost 3 bases and J lost 5, with 14 bases in between. Germline V lookup: CDR1 DFQATT, CDR2 SNEGSKA (reference sequence). The CDR3 totals 14 residues. In nucleotides, the CDR3 is TGCAGTGCTAGTCGGTATCGGCTTAACAATGAGCAGTTCTTC. It yields the protein CSASRYRLNNEQFF.

This clonotype showed up many times. The chain carries TRBV7-7 and TRBJ2-5; 10 nucleotides agree with TRBD1. Germline V gene data show CDR1 as SSHAT and CDR2 as FNYEAQ (reference sequence). After removal of 1 base from V and 1 base from J, the junction contained 0 bases not matched to a gene. CDR3 length equals 15 residues. The CDR3 sequence is CASSLGTGGQETQYF. The CDR3 nucleotides are TGTGCCAGCAGCTTAGGGACAGGGGGCCAAGAGACCCAGTACTTC.

This clonotype has only a few counts. This chain connects TRBV5-4 to TRBJ2-5; D remains ambiguous. The V end was cut by 3 bases, the J end by 0 bases, with 6 bases between. The CDR3 covers 13 residues. The V gene's germline CDR1 is SGHNT and CDR2 YYREEE (reference sequence). This chain's CDR3 is CASSSRNQETQYF. The CDR3 DNA reads TGTGCCAGCAGCTCTCGGAACCAAGAGACCCAGTACTTC.

This clonotype was seen a few times. This chain connects TRBV5-5 to TRBJ2-1, with D possibly TRBD1 on 5 matching bases. Germline CDR1 is SGHKS and CDR2 is YYEKEE (reference sequence). V shed 2 bases and J shed 5 bases, with 17 bases lying between them. The CDR3 spans 16 residues. CDR3 protein: CASSLRGSFRNNEQFF. CDR3 in DNA: TGTGCCAGCAGCTTAAGGGGAAGCTTTCGGAACAATGAGCAGTTCTTC.

In this sample, this clonotype turned up many times. This chain links TRBV5-1 with TRBJ2-1; no clear D. Trimming shortened V by 0 bases and J by 3 bases, and 10 bases separated the two germline ends. The CDR3 has 15 amino acids. The germline gives CDR1 SGHRS, CDR2 YFSETQ. This CDR3 is CASSLVEPYYNEQFF. Here the CDR3 DNA reads TGCGCCAGCAGCTTGGTAGAACCTTACTACAATGAGCAGTTCTTC. Full variable domain (remainder filled in from reference TRBV5-1 and TRBJ2-1): KAGVTQTPRYLIKTRGQQVTLSCSPISGHRSVSWYQQTPGQGLQFLFEYFSETQRNKGNFPGRFSGRQFSNSRSEMNVSTLELGDSALYLCASSLVEPYYNEQFFGPGTRLTVL.

This clonotype was picked up many times. The rearrangement links TRBV20-1 to TRBJ2-7; 8 bases are a match to TRBD1. The CDR3 has 13 residues. Germline V gene data show CDR1 as DFQATT and CDR2 as SNEGSKA (reference sequence). V shed 3 bases and J 3 bases; nucleotides not matched to a gene: 4. The CDR3 here is CSASRDRGYEQYF. CDR3 in DNA: TGCAGTGCTAGCCGAGACAGGGGCTACGAGCAGTACTTC.

This clonotype was counted ten times or more. The V gene is TRBV9, the J gene TRBJ2-2; 10 nucleotides agree with TRBD2. Per the germline V gene, CDR1 is SGDLS and CDR2 is YYNGEE. CDR3 length: 14 amino acids. The V segment lost 6 bases and the J segment 6 bases; nucleotides outside the gene matches: 5. This chain's CDR3 is CASTSLAGAGELFF. The CDR3 DNA reads TGTGCCAGCACAAGTCTAGCGGGGGCCGGGGAGCTGTTTTTT.

This clonotype showed up many times. The CDR3 sequence: CASSLLGGNQPQHF. The CDR3 coding sequence is TGTGCCAGCAGCTTACTAGGGGGGAATCAGCCCCAGCATTTT. The chain is built from TRBV7-6 and TRBJ1-5; TRBD1 is a possible D gene (6 bases). The V and J ends lost 2 bases and 4 bases respectively, with 9 bases between them. CDR1 and CDR2 from the germline V gene are SGHVS and FNYEAQ. This CDR3 has 14 residues.

This clonotype was detected ten times or more. Relative to the germline gene, one junction end is altered; a read error may explain this. The gene calls are TRBV5-1 and TRBJ2-3; D gene uncertain. The CDR3 has 11 amino acids. The germline CDR1 and CDR2 sequences are SGHRS and YFSETQ. CDR3 loop: CASSLVDTQYF. In DNA, the CDR3 is TGTGCCAGCAGCTTGGTAGATACGCAGTATTTT.

The V and J genes are TRBV4-2 and TRBJ2-3; TRBD2 matches at 8 bases. V was clipped by 0 bases and J by 4 bases; unmatched bases: 12. Germline CDR1 LGHNA, CDR2 YNFKEQ. The CDR3 is 18 residues long. CDR3 in DNA: TGTGCCAGCAGCCAAGATATGAGGCGGACTAGCCGGGCAGATACGCAGTATTTT. Translating gives CASSQDMRRTSRADTQYF.